What follows are 19 T cell receptor beta chains derived from one specimen sequenced in a study of blood T cell repertoires in COVID-19. Data came from immunoSEQ multiplex PCR; TCRdb stores just in-frame clones and leaves some out. The sample yields 95,000 to 150,000 clones, 60% to 80% seen once. The material sequenced was peripheral blood. These receptors originate from a human donor in a cohort sampled during active COVID-19.

This clone appeared once. The chain joins TRBV24-1 to TRBJ2-7; TRBD1 agrees at 9 bases. The CDR3 sequence is 13 residues long. Trimming took 3 bases from V and 6 from J; bases not matched to a gene: 2. Germline values: CDR1 KGHDR, CDR2 SFDVKD. The CDR3 region is CATSDTGGGEQYF. CDR3 bases: TGTGCCACCAGTGATACAGGGGGCGGCGAGCAGTACTTC.

The chain carries TRBV7-8 and TRBJ1-1; D may be TRBD1 (6 bases). V was shortened by 2 bases and J by 2 bases, with 9 bases between the two germline ends. Germline V lookup: CDR1 SGHVS, CDR2 FQNEAQ. This CDR3 contains 14 residues. CDR3 residues: CASSLTDRNTEAFF. The CDR3 nucleotides are TGTGCCAGCAGCTTAACGGACAGAAACACTGAAGCTTTCTTT.

This chain connects TRBV14 to TRBJ2-7; D not resolved. The CDR3 sequence is 19 residues long. Germline V gene data show CDR1 as SGHDN and CDR2 as FVKESK. V lost 3 bases and J lost 0, with 24 bases in between. The CDR3 sequence: CASSHKGPLLAAHSYEQYF. The CDR3, as DNA: TGTGCCAGCAGCCATAAAGGCCCGCTTTTGGCAGCGCACTCCTACGAGCAGTACTTC.

The chain recombines TRBV4-2 with TRBJ2-7; unclear D gene. Trimming cost V 0 bases and J 3 bases, with 12 bases left between them. CDR3 size: 15 residues. Germline CDR1 LGHNA, CDR2 YNFKEQ. The CDR3 DNA reads TGTGCCAGCAGCCAAGAACGTGGGCAGTACTACGAGCAGTACTTC. Encoded protein: CASSQERGQYYEQYF.

The rearrangement joins TRBV27 to TRBJ2-7; the match to TRBD1 covers 9 bases. The CDR3 has 12 residues. Trimming at V came to 10 bases and at J to 3 bases, leaving 4 bases not matched to a gene. Germline V gene sequence: CDR1 MNHEY, CDR2 SMNVEV (reference sequence). CDR3 nucleotides: TGTGCCACCTCGGACAGGGGCTACGAGCAGTACTTC. Protein sequence: CATSDRGYEQYF.

The chain employs TRBV20-1 and TRBJ2-7, with D maybe TRBD2 (6 bases). V gave up 3 bases and J gave up 4 bases, with 7 bases separating them. There are 11 residues in the CDR3. Germline V lookup: CDR1 DFQATT, CDR2 SNEGSKA (reference sequence). CDR3 loop: CSARGGYEQYF. CDR3 nucleotides: TGCAGTGCTAGGGGGGGTTACGAGCAGTACTTC.

The chain has TRBV5-8 and TRBJ2-1; 8 bases line up with TRBD1. The CDR3 consists of 16 residues. Per the germline V gene, CDR1 is SGHTS and CDR2 is YDEGEE. J lost 8 bases, V lost 4 bases, and 14 bases had no gene match. In DNA form, the CDR3 reads TGTGCCAGCAGCCAAACAGGGGGGATGGGTGAGGATGAGCAGTTCTTC. Translation: CASSQTGGMGEDEQFF.

This clone was seen only once. The J gene is TRBJ2-2, the V gene TRBV6-1; a possible D gene is TRBD2 (6 bases). In germline, CDR1 is MNHNS, CDR2 SASEGT. V was pared by 0 bases and J by 0 bases, with 14 bases between. There are 18 residues in the CDR3. The CDR3 is CASSEAFWAGTNTGELFF. The CDR3 coding sequence is TGTGCCAGCAGTGAAGCATTTTGGGCGGGGACGAACACCGGGGAGCTGTTTTTT.

The chain carries TRBV3-1 (or the pseudogene TRBV3-2) and TRBJ1-3; D is unclear. Trimming stripped 1 base from V and 0 bases from J, with 7 bases between. CDR1 is LGHDT, CDR2 YNNKEL, per germline (reference sequence). This CDR3 region has 15 residues. The DNA for the CDR3 is TGTGCCAGCAGCCAAGCAGGAGGCTCTGGAAACACCATATATTTT. It is translated as CASSQAGGSGNTIYF.

The V gene is TRBV7-9, the J gene TRBJ1-2; TRBD1 matches 9 bases. The CDR3 runs 16 residues. CDR1 is SEHNR and CDR2 is FQNEAQ in the germline V gene (reference sequence). Trimming removed 1 base from V and 8 bases from J; junction bases left unmatched: 11. The CDR3 coding sequence is TGTGCCAGCAGCTTAGAGGAGGGACAGGGAATAGACGGCTACACCTTC. Translation gives CASSLEEGQGIDGYTF.

This chain joins TRBV4-2 and TRBJ1-3, with D possibly TRBD1 on 6 matching bases. Trimming stripped 1 base from V and 3 bases from J, with 16 bases between. This CDR3 spans 17 amino acids. CDR1 is LGHNA and CDR2 is YNFKEQ in the germline V gene. DNA for the CDR3: TGTGCCAGCAGCCAAGTCGGAAAAGGACAGTTTGGAAACACCATATATTTT. Its translation is CASSQVGKGQFGNTIYF.

The chain carries TRBV2 and TRBJ2-7; 9 bases match TRBD1. With 4 bases clipped from V and 3 bases from J, the junction kept 7 bases outside the gene matches. CDR3 size: 15 residues. CDR1 SNHLY and CDR2 FYNNEI come from the germline V gene. The DNA for the CDR3 is TGTGCCAGCAGTGGAGACAGGGGGAGATTCTACGAGCAGTACTTC. It encodes CASSGDRGRFYEQYF.

The genes are TRBV11-2 and TRBJ1-2, with D possibly TRBD1 on 5 matching bases. This CDR3 spans 14 amino acids. Germline-derived CDR1 and CDR2 are SGHAT and FQNNGV. The ends were cut back, 1 base at V and 3 bases at J, with 9 bases in the middle. In DNA, the CDR3 is TGTGCCAGCAGCTTAGCCAGGGCAGACTATGGCTACACCTTC. It translates to CASSLARADYGYTF.

This clone was picked up a small number of times. The chain links TRBV2 to TRBJ1-5; the match to TRBD1 covers 7 bases. This CDR3 is 13 amino acids long. V lost 2 bases and J lost 5; bases outside the gene matches: 0. The germline V gene has CDR1 SNHLY and CDR2 FYNNEI. The CDR3 protein is CASSEQGDQPQHF. Here the CDR3 DNA reads TGTGCCAGCAGTGAACAGGGGGATCAGCCCCAGCATTTT.

The rearrangement joins TRBV28 to TRBJ2-7, with 10 bases matching TRBD1. The CDR3 is made up of 15 amino acids. The V gene end was trimmed by 6 bases and the J gene end by 6 bases; junction bases not matched to a gene: 11. Germline CDR1 and CDR2: MDHEN and SYDVKM. CDR3 region: CASSSTGTGAIEQYF. CDR3 sequence (DNA): TGTGCCAGCAGCTCAACCGGGACAGGGGCTATCGAGCAGTACTTC.

The chain uses TRBV4-1 and TRBJ2-7; 9 bases line up with TRBD2. The CDR3 extends over 17 amino acids. V lost 3 bases to trimming and J lost 2 bases; unmatched junction nucleotides: 11. Germline assignment: CDR1 MGHRA and CDR2 YSYEKL. CDR3 nucleotide sequence: TGCGCCAGCAGCCAGCCTCTACTAGCGGGCTCTACCTACGAGCAGTACTTC. Protein sequence: CASSQPLLAGSTYEQYF.

V usage is TRBV7-9 and J usage is TRBJ2-7; 10 nucleotides line up with TRBD1. V dropped 6 bases and J dropped 6; count of bases not matched to a gene: 8. This CDR3 is built from 14 residues. Germline V lookup: CDR1 SEHNR, CDR2 FQNEAQ (reference sequence). The CDR3 region has the DNA TGTGCCAGCAGTCCAGACAGGGGGCTTGGCGAGCAGTACTTC. Encoded protein: CASSPDRGLGEQYF.

Here the CDR3 DNA reads TGTGCCAGCAGCTACGGACAGGGACCCTCCTACGAGCAGTACTTC. Amino acid sequence: CASSYGQGPSYEQYF. V and J are TRBV5-4 and TRBJ2-7; 8 bases line up with TRBD1. Germline V CDR1 and CDR2: SGHNT, YYREEE (reference sequence). The trim removed 3 bases at V and 0 bases at J, leaving 5 bases unmatched. The CDR3 has 15 amino acids.

The chain joins TRBV15 to TRBJ2-7; 10 bases are shared with TRBD1. The CDR3 length is 15 residues. Germline CDR1 LNHNV, CDR2 YYDKDF (reference sequence). V shed 2 bases and J 4 bases; nucleotides not matched to a gene: 5. CDR3 DNA sequence: TGTGCCACCAGCAGACCGGACAGGGGGATTTACGAGCAGTACTTC. Translating it yields CATSRPDRGIYEQYF.